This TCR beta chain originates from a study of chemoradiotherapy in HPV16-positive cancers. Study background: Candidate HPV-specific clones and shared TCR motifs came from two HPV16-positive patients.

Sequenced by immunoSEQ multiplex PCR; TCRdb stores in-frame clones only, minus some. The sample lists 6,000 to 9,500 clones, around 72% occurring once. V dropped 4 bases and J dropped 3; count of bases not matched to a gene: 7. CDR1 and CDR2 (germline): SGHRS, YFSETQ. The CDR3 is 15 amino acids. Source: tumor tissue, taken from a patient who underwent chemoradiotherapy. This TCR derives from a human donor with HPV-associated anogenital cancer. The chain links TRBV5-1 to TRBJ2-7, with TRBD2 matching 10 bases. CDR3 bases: TGCGCCAGCAGCGCTAGCGGGGGAGCCGGCTACGAGCAGTACTTC. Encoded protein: CASSASGGAGYEQYF. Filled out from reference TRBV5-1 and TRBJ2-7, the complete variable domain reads KAGVTQTPRYLIKTRGQQVTLSCSPISGHRSVSWYQQTPGQGLQFLFEYFSETQRNKGNFPGRFSGRQFSNSRSEMNVSTLELGDSALYLCASSASGGAGYEQYFGPGTRLTVT.